The source of this TCR beta chain is a study of vaccination and CD4 T cells after COVID-19 (dated 2022 in TCRdb). For the study in its entirety: Six males and four females were included in the convalescent cohort, with two Hispanic individuals, seven Caucasians, two Asians and one multiracial person represented. The spike-specific CD4+ TCR repertoire was compared before and after mRNA vaccination in approximately 9 COVID-19 convalescent patients and 4 infection-naive healthy vaccine recipients. Post-COVID blood samples were collected from convalescent patients a median of approximately 93 days after diagnosis, with a range of roughly 30 to 170 days. The time from the second vaccine dose to post-vaccine blood sampling had a median of roughly 79 days and ranged from roughly 12 to 241 days. Overlapping spike peptide pools from SARS-CoV-2 and from the common cold coronaviruses HCoV-NL63, HCoV-OC43 and HCoV-229E were used as culture stimuli. In an earlier paper using these donors, memory CD4+ T cell crossreactivity between SARS-CoV-2 and common cold coronavirus spike proteins was assessed at the TCR clonotype level. Participants got two doses of the Pfizer-BioNTech BNT162b2 vaccine (n=8) or two doses of the Moderna mRNA-1273 vaccine (n=2). Control cultures used a CEFX viral epitope pool as positive control, an HIV-1 Nef peptide pool as negative control, or no peptide.

V has 1 base trimmed and J has 0 bases trimmed; junction bases matching no gene number 6. Taken from cysteine to phenylalanine, the CDR3 has 18 residues. Kept here is only the CDR3 DNA, which spans 54 bases and is read in frame from base 1. CDR1 and CDR2 were assigned from the germline V gene as MNHEY and SVGAGI. Regarding this clonotype: Its antigen is not yet known. No much larger clone is present one base from it, and per-base qualities are unavailable.

Broader findings and caveats from the paper: In convalescent patients, nearly all vaccine-specific clones (304 of 307) were found to be mono-reactive for SARS-CoV-2 spike rather than cross-reactive with common cold coronaviruses. The median number of SARS-CoV-2-reactive clonotypes rose from under 25 after infection to some 37 after vaccination, but the change was not significant. In convalescent patients, a median around 83% of post-vaccine SARS-CoV-2-reactive clones were detected only after vaccination, and vaccine-specific priming was suggested by this finding. The number of convalescent patients in the study was relatively small, and the study did not examine early timepoints following natural infection.

This specimen's treatment or condition label, interpreted: roughly ten-day PBMC culture with coronavirus spike peptide pools or control peptides (ViraFEST assay). CD4+ T cells from unexposed donors were collected before the COVID-19 pandemic (2011-2018). To expand antigen-specific T cells with peptide pools and then pick out the expanded clonotypes through TCR sequencing, the study relied on the ViraFEST assay. More than 1.5 million PBMCs per well were cultured in IMDM with roughly 5% human AB serum and 8 to 10 IU/ml IL-2, plus 10 ug/ml peptide pools. Half of the culture medium was replaced with fresh IL-2-containing medium on days 3 and 7. CD4+ T cells were isolated after roughly 9 days of culture through negative selection using the EasySep CD4+ T cell isolation kit. As cell number allowed, CD4+ T cells from unexposed donors were tested for reactivity to SARS-CoV-2 S and N and to four common cold coronavirus spike pools. PBMCs were separated from whole blood using Ficoll-Paque Plus gradient centrifugation and then either used fresh or cryopreserved at -140C. Triplicate wells were generally used for each culture condition. Leukapheresis product for the unexposed donors was bought commercially.

Libraries came from PCR. DNA from cultured CD4+ T cells was subjected to TCR sequencing with the Oncomine TCR Beta short-read assay at the Johns Hopkins FTIC core. Genomic DNA was extracted from the cultured CD4+ T cells with the QIAamp micro DNA kit. Oncomine TCR Beta libraries made from cultured CD4+ T cells were pooled using unique dual indexes and sequenced on an Illumina iSeq 100. Processing in the source paper ran as follows. Non-productive sequences were removed, and CDR3s not starting with C, not ending with F or W, or shorter than 7 amino acids were discarded. Antigen-specific clonotypes were identified with the MANAFEST web application by comparing peptide-stimulated wells with reference and other culture wells. Positive clones required FDR below 0.05, an odds ratio above 5, and productive frequency above 0.1% in at least two of three replicate wells. A clonotype counted as cross-reactive if it showed significant expansion both in the SARS-CoV-2 spike wells and in at least one common cold coronavirus spike condition. CDR3 homology was assessed with Levenshtein distances (stringdist) and unrooted phylogenetic trees (ape) in R version 3.6.1. TCRdb applied fastp at Q25 and MiXCR to the public reads, then kept only in-frame beta chains. Identical CDR3 protein sequences are pooled into one entry, listed with their most common genes and DNA. The V and J calls reflect TCRdb's pipeline rather than the authors' work. Within this sample are about 7,300 distinct CDR3 sequences, with about 26% of them counted one time only. The ten most abundant clones make up 33% of the sample.

In this chain, TRBV6-5 is recombined with TRBJ1-6; 7 junctional bases match TRBD1. Sample: CD4+ T cells from blood, cultured in vitro. The receptor comes from a human donor in good health. The CDR3 here reads CASSYFRQGGSYNSPLHF. The DNA sequence reads TGTGCCAGCAGTTACTTTCGACAGGGTGGCTCCTATAATTCACCCCTCCACTTT.